This entry lists 14 T cell receptor beta chains sequenced from one sample in a study of vaccination and CD4 T cells after COVID-19. These receptors' targets are unknown. Sample treatment: roughly nine-day PBMC culture with coronavirus spike peptide pools or control peptides (ViraFEST assay). The Oncomine TCR Beta short-read assay was applied to DNA of cultured CD4+ T cells. TCRdb independently ran MiXCR on the PCR reads; one entry per CDR3 protein. The profile shows about 18,000 distinct CDR3 sequences, 40% to 65% of them singletons. Sequences were derived from CD4+ T cells from blood, cultured in vitro, sampled before SARS-CoV-2 vaccination. The receptors shown here come from a human donor who had recovered from COVID-19.

Only a few counts were recorded for this clonotype. The chain combines TRBV15 with TRBJ2-1; the match to TRBD2 covers 9 bases. This CDR3 is 16 amino acids long. V trimming: 5 bases; J trimming: 10 bases; junction bases outside the gene matches: 15. The germline V gene has CDR1 LNHNV and CDR2 YYDKDF (reference sequence). CDR3 DNA sequence: TGTGCCACCAGCCAACTAGCGGGTGGCCCCGGGAGGGAGCAGTTCTTC. This encodes CATSQLAGGPGREQFF.

This clonotype was observed a handful of times. The chain combines TRBV11-3 with TRBJ2-3; tentative D call: TRBD1 (5 bases). Germline CDR1 SGHNT, CDR2 YENEEA. This CDR3 has 15 residues. V lost 1 base, J lost 1 base, and 9 bases lay in between. The CDR3 coding sequence is TGTGCCAGCAGCTTAGTCTGGGGCCGCACAGATACGCAGTATTTT. It translates to CASSLVWGRTDTQYF.

This clonotype has just a few counts. The V gene is TRBV6-1, the J gene TRBJ2-2; the match to TRBD2 covers 7 bases. Per germline, CDR1 MNHNS and CDR2 SASEGT. The CDR3 covers 16 residues. Trimming at V came to 1 base and at J to 5 bases, leaving 7 bases not matched to a gene. This CDR3 is CASSEVGGPRTGELFF. The CDR3 DNA is TGTGCCAGCAGTGAAGTGGGAGGGCCGAGGACCGGGGAGCTGTTTTTT.

This chain joins TRBV6-2 or TRBV6-3 and TRBJ2-7; 10 bases are a match to TRBD1. The germline gives CDR1 MNHEY, CDR2 SVGEGT. CDR3 size: 16 residues. Trimming took 5 bases from V and 2 from J; bases not matched to a gene: 9. The CDR3 reads CASSPYQDRGTYEQYF. The CDR3 coding sequence is TGTGCCAGCAGTCCTTACCAGGACAGGGGGACCTACGAGCAGTACTTC.

This chain's CDR3 is CSARDGGLAGKNTEAFF. The DNA for the CDR3 is TGCAGTGCTAGAGATGGAGGGTTGGCGGGGAAGAACACTGAAGCTTTCTTT. This chain links TRBV20-1 with TRBJ1-1, with unresolved D. This CDR3 comprises 17 residues. CDR1 and CDR2 (germline): DFQATT, SNEGSKA (reference sequence). The V gene lost 0 bases and the J gene lost 1 base, with 18 bases spanning the gap.

J is TRBJ2-7 and V is TRBV15, with D unresolved. This CDR3 has 13 amino acids. V shed 3 bases and J shed 4 bases, with 10 bases lying between them. Germline loops: CDR1 LNHNV, CDR2 YYDKDF (reference sequence). The CDR3 spells CATSREKGYEQYF. Here the CDR3 DNA reads TGTGCCACCAGCAGGGAGAAAGGGTACGAGCAGTACTTC.

This clonotype appeared a few times. V is TRBV6-4 and J is TRBJ1-2; D gene unclear. Germline assignment: CDR1 MRHNA and CDR2 SNTAGT. The CDR3 runs 13 residues. V shed 2 bases and J shed 4 bases, with 8 bases lying between them. CDR3 sequence reads: CASSDREGYGYTF. CDR3 nucleotide sequence: TGTGCCAGCAGTGACAGGGAGGGCTATGGCTACACCTTC.

V and J are TRBV6-1 and TRBJ2-7; 10 nucleotides agree with TRBD2. The CDR3 covers 16 residues. Germline CDR1 and CDR2: MNHNS and SASEGT. After removal of 5 bases from V and 0 bases from J, the junction contained 7 bases not matched to a gene. CDR3 nucleotide sequence: TGTGCCAGCAGTCGTGTTAGCGGGAGGCGCTCCTACGAGCAGTACTTC. Residues: CASSRVSGRRSYEQYF.

The rearrangement uses TRBV7-2 and TRBJ1-1, with D possibly matching TRBD1 (5 bases). Germline V gene data show CDR1 as SGHTA and CDR2 as FQGNSA. The CDR3 contains 14 residues. Trimming pared 2 bases from V and 4 bases from J, leaving 11 bases between. As DNA, the CDR3 is TGTGCCAGCAGCTTACAGGGTCCGGGCACTGAAGCTTTCTTT. This encodes CASSLQGPGTEAFF.

The genes are TRBV5-1 and TRBJ2-7; TRBD1 matches 11 bases. V gave up 0 bases and J gave up 6 bases; unmatched junction bases: 8. In germline, CDR1 is SGHRS, CDR2 YFSETQ. The length of the CDR3 is 16 residues. CDR3 coding DNA: TGCGCCAGCAGCTTGGAGTTAACGGACAGGGGGCGCGAGCAGTACTTC. This codes for CASSLELTDRGREQYF.

The chain uses TRBV11-3 and TRBJ2-3, with 9 nucleotides matching TRBD2. This CDR3 has 15 residues. The J segment lost 6 bases and the V segment lost 1 base, leaving 5 bases of the junction unmatched. The germline V gene encodes CDR1 SGHNT and CDR2 YENEEA. In DNA, the CDR3 is TGTGCCAGCAGCTTAGTAATAGCGGGGGTGGATACGCAGTATTTT. Translation gives CASSLVIAGVDTQYF.

V and J are TRBV4-2 and TRBJ1-5; D is ambiguous. The ends were cut back, 0 bases at V and 0 bases at J, with 3 bases in the middle. This CDR3 is built from 14 residues. Looked up from germline, CDR1 is LGHNA and CDR2 is YNFKEQ. The CDR3: CASSQDPSNQPQHF. In DNA, the CDR3 is TGTGCCAGCAGCCAAGATCCTAGCAATCAGCCCCAGCATTTT.

This chain links TRBV19 with TRBJ2-1, with D perhaps matching TRBD2 (6 bases). The CDR3 consists of 16 residues. Trimming took off 5 bases at V and 0 bases at J, with 14 bases between the two ends. Germline loops: CDR1 LNHDA, CDR2 SQIVND (reference sequence). CDR3 DNA sequence: TGTGCCAGTAGTTTAATCGACGGGGGCTCCTACAATGAGCAGTTCTTC. It translates to CASSLIDGGSYNEQFF.

V is TRBV28 and J is TRBJ1-4; a weak D match, TRBD1 (6 bases). Germline V gene lookup returns CDR1 MDHEN and CDR2 SYDVKM. The CDR3 spans 14 residues. Between the trimmed V and J ends, which lost 7 bases and 6 bases, there was a span of 15 bases. The CDR3 spells CASKPTGYDEKLFF. CDR3 sequence (DNA): TGTGCCAGCAAACCTACAGGGTATGATGAAAAACTGTTTTTT.